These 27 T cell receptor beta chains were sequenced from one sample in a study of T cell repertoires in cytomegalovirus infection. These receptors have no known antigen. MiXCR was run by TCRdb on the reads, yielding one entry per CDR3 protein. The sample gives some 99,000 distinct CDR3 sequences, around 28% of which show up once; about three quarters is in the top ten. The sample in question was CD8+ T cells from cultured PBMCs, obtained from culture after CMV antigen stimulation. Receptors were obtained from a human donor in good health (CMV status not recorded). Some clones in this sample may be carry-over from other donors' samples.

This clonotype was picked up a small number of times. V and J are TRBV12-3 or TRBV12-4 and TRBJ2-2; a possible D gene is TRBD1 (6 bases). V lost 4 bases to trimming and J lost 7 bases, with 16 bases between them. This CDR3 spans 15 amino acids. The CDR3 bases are TGTGCCAGCAGTTCGCTACTACAGGGTTTCGGGGAGCTGTTTTTT. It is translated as CASSSLLQGFGELFF.

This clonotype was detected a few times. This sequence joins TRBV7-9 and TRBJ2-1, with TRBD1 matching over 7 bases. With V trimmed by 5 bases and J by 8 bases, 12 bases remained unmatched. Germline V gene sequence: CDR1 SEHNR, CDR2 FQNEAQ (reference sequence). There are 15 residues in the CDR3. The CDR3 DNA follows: TGTGCCAGCAGCCCCCGGGACAGAGGCATCGATGAGCAGTTCTTC. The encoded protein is CASSPRDRGIDEQFF.

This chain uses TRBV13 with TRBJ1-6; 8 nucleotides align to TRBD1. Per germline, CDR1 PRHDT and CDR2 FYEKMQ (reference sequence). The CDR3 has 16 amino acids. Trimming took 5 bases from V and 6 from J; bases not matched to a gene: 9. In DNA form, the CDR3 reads TGTGCCAGCAGCCCGGCACTGACAGGGGCTAATTCACCCCTCCACTTT. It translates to CASSPALTGANSPLHF.

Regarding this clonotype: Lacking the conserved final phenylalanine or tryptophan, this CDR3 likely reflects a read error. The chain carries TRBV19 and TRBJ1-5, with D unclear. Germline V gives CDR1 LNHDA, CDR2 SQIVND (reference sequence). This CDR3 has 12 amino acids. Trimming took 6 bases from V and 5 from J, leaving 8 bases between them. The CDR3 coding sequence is TGTGCCAGTAGGGCCTGGGATCAGCCCCAGCATTCT. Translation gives CASRAWDQPQHS.

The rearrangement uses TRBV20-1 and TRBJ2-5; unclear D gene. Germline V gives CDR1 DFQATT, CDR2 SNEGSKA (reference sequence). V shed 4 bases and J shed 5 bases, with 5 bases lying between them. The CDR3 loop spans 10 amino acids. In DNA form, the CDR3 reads TGCAGTGCTAATTGGGAGACCCAGTACTTC. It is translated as CSANWETQYF.

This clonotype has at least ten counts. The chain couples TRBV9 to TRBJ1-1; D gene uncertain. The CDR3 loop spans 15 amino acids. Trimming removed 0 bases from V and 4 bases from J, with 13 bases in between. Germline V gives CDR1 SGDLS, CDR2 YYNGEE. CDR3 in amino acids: CASSVAPDPVTEAFF. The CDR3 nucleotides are TGTGCCAGCAGCGTAGCTCCGGACCCGGTCACTGAAGCTTTCTTT.

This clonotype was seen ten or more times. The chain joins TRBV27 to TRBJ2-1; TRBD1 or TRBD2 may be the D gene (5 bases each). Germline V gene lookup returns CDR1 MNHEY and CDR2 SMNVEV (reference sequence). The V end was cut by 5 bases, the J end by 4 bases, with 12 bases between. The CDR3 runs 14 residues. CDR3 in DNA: TGTGCCAGCAGTAAGGGACCCATATACAATGAGCAGTTCTTC. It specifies CASSKGPIYNEQFF.

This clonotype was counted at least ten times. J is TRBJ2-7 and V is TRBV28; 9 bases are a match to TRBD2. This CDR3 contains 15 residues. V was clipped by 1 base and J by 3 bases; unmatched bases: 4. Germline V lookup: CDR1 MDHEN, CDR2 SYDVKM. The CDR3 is CASSLYAGGFYEQYF. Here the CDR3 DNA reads TGTGCCAGCAGTTTATATGCGGGGGGGTTCTACGAGCAGTACTTC.

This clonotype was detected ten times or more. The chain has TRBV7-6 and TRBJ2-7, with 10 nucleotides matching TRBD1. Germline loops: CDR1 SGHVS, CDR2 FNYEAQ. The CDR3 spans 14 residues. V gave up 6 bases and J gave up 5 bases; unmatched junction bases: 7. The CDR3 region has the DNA TGTGCCAGCAGACCGGGACAGGGGACCCACGAGCAGTACTTC. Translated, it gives CASRPGQGTHEQYF.

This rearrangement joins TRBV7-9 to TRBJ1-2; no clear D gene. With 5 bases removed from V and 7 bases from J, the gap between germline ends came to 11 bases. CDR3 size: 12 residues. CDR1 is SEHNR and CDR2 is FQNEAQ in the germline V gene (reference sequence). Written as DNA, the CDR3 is TGTGCCAGCAGCCCACCCGGGTTTGGCTACACCTTC. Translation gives CASSPPGFGYTF.

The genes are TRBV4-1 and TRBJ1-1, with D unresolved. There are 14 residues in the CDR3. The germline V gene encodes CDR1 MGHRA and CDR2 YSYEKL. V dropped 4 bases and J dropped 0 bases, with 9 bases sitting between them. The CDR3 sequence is CASSLNGMNTEAFF. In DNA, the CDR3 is TGCGCCAGCAGCCTTAACGGGATGAACACTGAAGCTTTCTTT.

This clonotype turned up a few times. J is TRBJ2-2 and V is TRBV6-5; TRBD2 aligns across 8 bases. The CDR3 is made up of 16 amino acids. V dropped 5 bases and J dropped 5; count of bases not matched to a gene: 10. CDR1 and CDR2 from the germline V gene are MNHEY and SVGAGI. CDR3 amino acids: CASSTGLVGVTGELFF. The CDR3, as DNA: TGTGCCAGCAGTACGGGACTAGTCGGGGTGACCGGGGAGCTGTTTTTT.

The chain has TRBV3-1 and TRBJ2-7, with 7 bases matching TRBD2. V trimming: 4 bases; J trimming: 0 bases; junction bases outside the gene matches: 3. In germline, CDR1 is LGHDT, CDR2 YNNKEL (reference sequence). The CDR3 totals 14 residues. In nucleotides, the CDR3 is TGTGCCAGCAGCCCTACTAGCGTCTCCTACGAGCAGTACTTC. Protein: CASSPTSVSYEQYF.

The CDR3 protein is CAWAPGDSPLHF. CDR3 bases: TGTGCCTGGGCTCCGGGGGATTCACCCCTCCACTTT. V and J are TRBV30 and TRBJ1-6; D is possibly TRBD1 (5 bases). CDR3 length: 12 amino acids. V was pared by 5 bases and J by 8 bases, with 10 bases between. Per the germline V gene, CDR1 is GTSNPN and CDR2 is SVGIG (reference sequence).

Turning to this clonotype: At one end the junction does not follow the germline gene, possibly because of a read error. This CDR3 is CASSLEAGGRNEQSF. In DNA form, the CDR3 reads TGTGCCAGCAGCTTAGAAGCGGGGGGTCGGAATGAGCAGTCCTTC. This chain joins TRBV11-2 and TRBJ2-1; TRBD2 aligns across 9 bases. Germline V CDR1 and CDR2: SGHAT, FQNNGV. This CDR3 is built from 15 residues.

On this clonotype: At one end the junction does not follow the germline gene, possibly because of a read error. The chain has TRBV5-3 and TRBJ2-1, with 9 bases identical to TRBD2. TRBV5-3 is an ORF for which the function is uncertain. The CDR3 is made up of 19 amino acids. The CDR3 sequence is CASSLLLPRGGGLACEQFF. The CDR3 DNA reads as TGTGCCAGCAGCTTGTTACTTCCCCGGGGGGGTGGACTAGCGTGTGAGCAGTTCTTC.

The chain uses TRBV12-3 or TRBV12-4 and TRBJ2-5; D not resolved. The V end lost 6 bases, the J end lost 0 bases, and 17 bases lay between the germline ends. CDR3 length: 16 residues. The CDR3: CASSSIPAEYQETQYF. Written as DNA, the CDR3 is TGTGCCAGCAGCTCTATACCAGCCGAGTACCAAGAGACCCAGTACTTC.

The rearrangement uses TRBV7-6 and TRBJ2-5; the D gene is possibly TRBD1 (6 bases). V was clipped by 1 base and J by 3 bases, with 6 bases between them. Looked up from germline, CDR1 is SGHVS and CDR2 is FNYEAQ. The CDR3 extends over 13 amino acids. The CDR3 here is CASSLDREETQYF. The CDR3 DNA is TGTGCCAGCAGCTTAGACAGGGAAGAGACCCAGTACTTC.

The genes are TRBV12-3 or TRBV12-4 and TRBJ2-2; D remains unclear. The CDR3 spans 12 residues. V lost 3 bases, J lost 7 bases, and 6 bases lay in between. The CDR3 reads CASSLIVGELFF. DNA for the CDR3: TGTGCCAGCAGTTTGATCGTCGGGGAGCTGTTTTTT.

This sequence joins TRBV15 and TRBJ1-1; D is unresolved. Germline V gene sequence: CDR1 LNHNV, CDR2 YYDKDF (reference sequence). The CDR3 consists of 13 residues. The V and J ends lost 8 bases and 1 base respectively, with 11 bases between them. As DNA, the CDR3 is TGTGCCACCTGTTGGGAACGGAACACTGAAGCTTTCTTT. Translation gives CATCWERNTEAFF. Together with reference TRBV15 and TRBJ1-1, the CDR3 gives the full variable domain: DAMVIQNPRYQVTQFGKPVTLSCSQTLNHNVMYWYQQKSSQAPKLLFHYYDKDFNNEADTPDNFQSRRPNTSFCFLDIRSPGLGDTAMYLCATCWERNTEAFFGQGTRLTVV.

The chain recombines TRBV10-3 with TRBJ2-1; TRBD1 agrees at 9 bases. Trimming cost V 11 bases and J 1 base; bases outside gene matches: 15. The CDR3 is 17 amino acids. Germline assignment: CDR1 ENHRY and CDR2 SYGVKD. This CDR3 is CAAQGAASSNSYNEQFF. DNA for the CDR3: TGTGCCGCACAGGGGGCTGCCTCCTCCAATTCCTACAATGAGCAGTTCTTC.

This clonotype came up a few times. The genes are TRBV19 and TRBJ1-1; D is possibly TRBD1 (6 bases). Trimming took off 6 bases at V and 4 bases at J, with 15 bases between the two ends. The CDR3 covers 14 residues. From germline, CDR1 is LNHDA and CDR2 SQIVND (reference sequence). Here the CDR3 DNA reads TGTGCCAGTAGCCTCCCCGGGACACTCACTGAAGCTTTCTTT. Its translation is CASSLPGTLTEAFF.

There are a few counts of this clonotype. The CDR3 region is CASSSLRDGEQFF. The CDR3 DNA reads TGTGCCAGCAGTTCCCTTAGGGATGGTGAGCAGTTCTTC. This chain joins TRBV6-5 and TRBJ2-1, with D unclear. Trimming took 4 bases from V and 9 from J, leaving 13 bases between them. The CDR3 runs 13 residues. CDR1 and CDR2 (germline): MNHEY, SVGAGI.

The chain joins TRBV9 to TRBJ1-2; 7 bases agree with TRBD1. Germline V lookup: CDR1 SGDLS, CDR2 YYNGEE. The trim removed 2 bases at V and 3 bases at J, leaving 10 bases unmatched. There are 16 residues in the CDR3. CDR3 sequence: CASSVTSGTVDYGYTF. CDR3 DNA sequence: TGTGCCAGCAGCGTCACCTCGGGGACAGTCGACTATGGCTACACCTTC.

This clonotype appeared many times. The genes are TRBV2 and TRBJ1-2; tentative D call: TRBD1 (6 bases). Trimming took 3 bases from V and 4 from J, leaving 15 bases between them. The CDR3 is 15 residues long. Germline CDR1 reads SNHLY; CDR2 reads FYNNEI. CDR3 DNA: TGTGCCAGCAGTGATGGGGGCCCCCAACTCTATGGCTACACCTTC. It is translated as CASSDGGPQLYGYTF.

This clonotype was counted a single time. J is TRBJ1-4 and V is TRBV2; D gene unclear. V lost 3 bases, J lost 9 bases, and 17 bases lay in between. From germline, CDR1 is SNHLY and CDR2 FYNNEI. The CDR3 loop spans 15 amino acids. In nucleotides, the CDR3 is TGTGCCAGCAGTGATCTTTGGGGTTCGGATCAAAAACTGTTTTTT. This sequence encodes CASSDLWGSDQKLFF.

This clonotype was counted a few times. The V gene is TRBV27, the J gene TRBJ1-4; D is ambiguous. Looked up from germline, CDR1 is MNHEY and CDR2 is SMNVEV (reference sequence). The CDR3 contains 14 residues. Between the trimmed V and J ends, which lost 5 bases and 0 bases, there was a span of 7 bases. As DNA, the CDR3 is TGTGCCAGCAGTCACGGATCAACTAATGAAAAACTGTTTTTT. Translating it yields CASSHGSTNEKLFF.